The rows below give T cell receptor beta chains drawn from one sample of a study of shared clonotypes between healthy human individuals. Assay: immunoSEQ multiplex PCR; the TCRdb copy retains only in-frame clones and omits some. The table shows about 79,000 clones, with over 55% occurring only once. Sequences were obtained from memory CD8+ T cells sorted from blood. The origin of the receptors is a man younger than 45 in good health. Each CDR3 is given with its conserved first and last residue. A clone size is listed for some rows: how often the clone was seen (once, few, many), or a class if it is expanded.

v_call clone_size cdr3_aa
TRBV28 medium-sized CASLTGTLSSSQPQHF
TRBV4-3 - CASSHQSHGIRTQYF
TRBV4-1 few CASSPQPAPDTQYF
TRBV12-5 - CASAQGVTSYEQYF
TRBV2 few CASQTEQSNEKLFF
TRBV10-3 few CAISGTDYEQYF
TRBV10-3 - CAISERDRGHHSGANVLTF
TRBV28 - CVVQGNNEQFF
TRBV29-1 few CSVEGGSSYNEQFF
TRBV7-9 - CASRGEVAGGNEQFF
TRBV5-8 once CASSARIRTGNQPQHF
TRBV11-3 - CASSPGGGDYNEQFF
TRBV5-1 once CASSLPSTVSSYNEQFF
TRBV5-1 few CASSPLGFQAGYTEAFF
TRBV7-9 - CASTRRGTEAFF
TRBV19 - CASADRDSYEQYF
TRBV11-2 - CASSLGSTAVYEQYF